One sample yielded the 14 T cell receptor beta chains listed below, sequenced in a study of technical replicates of blood from a few donors. Libraries were prepared by immunoSEQ multiplex PCR; TCRdb keeps only in-frame clonotypes and omits some of them. Of 50,000 to 65,000 clones listed, under 90% are singletons. The specimen sequenced was PBMCs. The receptors originated from a human donor in good health. Some clones in this sample may be carry-over from other donors' samples.

V is TRBV7-9 and J is TRBJ2-7, with 9 bases identical to TRBD1. The CDR3 runs 15 residues. The trim removed 2 bases at V and 4 bases at J, leaving 6 bases unmatched. Germline V gene data show CDR1 as SEHNR and CDR2 as FQNEAQ (reference sequence). The CDR3 region is CASSLTGQGSYEQYF. CDR3 nucleotides: TGTGCCAGCAGCTTAACGGGACAGGGTTCATACGAGCAGTACTTC.

This chain uses TRBV27 with TRBJ1-1; perhaps TRBD1 as D (5 bases). Trimming took off 1 base at V and 4 bases at J, with 7 bases between the two ends. CDR3 length equals 13 residues. In germline, CDR1 is MNHEY, CDR2 SMNVEV (reference sequence). CDR3 DNA sequence: TGTGCCAGCAGTTTATTTAGGGGCACTGAAGCTTTCTTT. Translation: CASSLFRGTEAFF.

V is TRBV27 and J is TRBJ1-1, with D possibly being TRBD1 (5 bases). V lost 8 bases, J lost 0 bases, and 16 bases lay in between. The CDR3 runs to 15 residues. Germline V lookup: CDR1 MNHEY, CDR2 SMNVEV (reference sequence). The CDR3, as DNA: TGTGCCAGCCACCCCGGCGGGACGTTGAACACTGAAGCTTTCTTT. Encoded protein: CASHPGGTLNTEAFF.

The rearrangement links TRBV19 to TRBJ1-6; tentative D call: TRBD1 (6 bases). V was clipped by 2 bases and J by 5 bases, with 19 bases between them. This CDR3 is 18 amino acids long. CDR1 and CDR2 from the germline V gene are LNHDA and SQIVND (reference sequence). Written as DNA, the CDR3 is TGTGCCAGTAGTATAAACCCCACAGGGCGAGGTCATAATTCACCCCTCCACTTT. Amino acid sequence: CASSINPTGRGHNSPLHF.

In this sample, this clone turned up once. The CDR3 DNA sequence: TGTGCCAGCGGCGCGGGGGGAGGCACCGGGGAGCTGTTTTTT. Amino acids: CASGAGGGTGELFF. The chain links TRBV9 to TRBJ2-2; 8 nucleotides line up with TRBD2. In germline, CDR1 is SGDLS, CDR2 YYNGEE. V shed 7 bases, J shed 4 bases, and the junction held 6 bases outside the gene matches. The CDR3 runs 14 residues. Variable domain in full (rest from reference TRBV9 and TRBJ2-2): DSGVTQTPKHLITATGQRVTLRCSPRSGDLSVYWYQQSLDQGLQFLIQYYNGEERAKGNILERFSAQQFPDLHSELNLSSLELGDSALYFCASGAGGGTGELFFGEGSRLTVL.

The rearrangement joins TRBV7-2 to TRBJ1-5, with no clear D. The CDR3 sequence is 14 residues long. Trimming took off 5 bases at V and 1 base at J, with 9 bases between the two ends. Germline lookup yields CDR1 SGHTA and CDR2 FQGNSA. The CDR3 protein is CASSPAGSNQPQHF. For the CDR3, the DNA is TGTGCCAGCAGCCCCGCGGGCAGCAATCAGCCCCAGCATTTT.

The chain uses TRBV2 and TRBJ2-7; no clear D. This CDR3 is 11 amino acids long. Germline V gives CDR1 SNHLY, CDR2 FYNNEI. Trimming stripped 6 bases from V and 5 bases from J, with 8 bases between. The CDR3: CASSLGHEQYF. CDR3 sequence (DNA): TGTGCCAGCAGCCTAGGCCACGAGCAGTACTTC.

The chain joins TRBV4-2 to TRBJ1-5; D not resolved. Germline V gene data show CDR1 as LGHNA and CDR2 as YNFKEQ. This CDR3 has 17 amino acids. The germline V and J ends were trimmed by 0 bases and 4 bases, with 16 bases remaining between them. CDR3 in DNA: TGTGCCAGCAGCCAAGATATGGGCAGCTTCTTGAATCAGCCCCAGCATTTT. Translated, it gives CASSQDMGSFLNQPQHF.

The sample holds one count of this clone. This chain links TRBV6-1 with TRBJ2-7; the D is unclear. Germline-derived CDR1 and CDR2 are MNHNS and SASEGT. The CDR3 is 11 residues long. Trimming shortened V by 6 bases and J by 5 bases, and 8 bases separated the two germline ends. The CDR3: CASSVTHEQYF. The CDR3 DNA sequence: TGTGCCAGCAGCGTTACACACGAGCAGTACTTC.

CDR3 residues: CASKYLSGSPNEQFF. As DNA, the CDR3 is TGCGCCAGCAAGTACCTAAGCGGGAGCCCCAATGAGCAGTTCTTC. V is TRBV5-1 and J is TRBJ2-1; 8 bases agree with TRBD2. The germline gives CDR1 SGHRS, CDR2 YFSETQ. V was pared by 6 bases and J by 6 bases, with 11 bases of the junction left unmatched. The CDR3 has 15 amino acids. The whole variable domain, filled in from reference TRBV5-1 and TRBJ2-1, reads KAGVTQTPRYLIKTRGQQVTLSCSPISGHRSVSWYQQTPGQGLQFLFEYFSETQRNKGNFPGRFSGRQFSNSRSEMNVSTLELGDSALYLCASKYLSGSPNEQFFGPGTRLTVL.

DNA of the CDR3: TGTGCCAGCACCCGCCTCCCGGGAGAATATCCACCCCTCCACTTT. Translation gives CASTRLPGEYPPLHF. The chain is built from TRBV27 and TRBJ1-6; D uncertain. V dropped 7 bases and J dropped 11 bases, with 21 bases sitting between them. The CDR3 is 15 residues long. CDR1 is MNHEY, CDR2 SMNVEV, per germline (reference sequence).

This rearrangement joins TRBV27 to TRBJ2-7, with 7 positions matching TRBD1. Unmatched junction bases numbered 13, after V lost 5 bases and J lost 6 bases. The CDR3 contains 15 residues. Germline V gene sequence: CDR1 MNHEY, CDR2 SMNVEV (reference sequence). The CDR3 loop reads CASSPRTGGSVEQYF. CDR3 DNA sequence: TGTGCCAGCAGTCCCAGGACAGGAGGCTCGGTCGAGCAGTACTTC.

CDR3 nucleotides: TGTGCCAGCAGCCCCGGGGGTCAGATCCAGACCCAGTACTTC. Amino acid sequence: CASSPGGQIQTQYF. The genes are TRBV7-2 and TRBJ2-5; maybe TRBD2 (6 bases). Germline V gene sequence: CDR1 SGHTA, CDR2 FQGNSA. The germline V and J ends were trimmed by 5 bases and 6 bases, with 16 bases remaining between them. The length of the CDR3 is 14 residues.

V is TRBV5-1 and J is TRBJ1-1; perhaps TRBD1 as D (6 bases). The V gene lost 5 bases and the J gene lost 4 bases, with 12 bases spanning the gap. Germline V gene lookup returns CDR1 SGHRS and CDR2 YFSETQ. This CDR3 has 13 amino acids. The CDR3 DNA sequence: TGCGCCAGCAGGGCAGGGGTAGTCACTGAAGCTTTCTTT. Amino acid sequence: CASRAGVVTEAFF.